The rows below give T cell receptor beta chains drawn from one sample of a study of identifying expanded T cells in peripheral blood. Libraries were prepared by immunoSEQ multiplex PCR; TCRdb keeps only in-frame clonotypes and omits some of them. The sample consists of fewer than 80,000 clones, approximately 80% of them appearing once. The sequenced material came from blood. All receptors come from a person aged 18 to 70 in good health. CDR3s include the opening cysteine and the closing phenylalanine or tryptophan. Each record gives: J gene, clone size, V gene, D gene, CDR3 DNA, CDR3 protein. A D gene is named only where the DNA matches it firmly. The size of a clone is reported for some rows only, either as once, few or many, or as a class for expanded clones.

J: TRBJ2-2; size: .; V: TRBV10-3; D: .; DNA: TGTGCCATCAGTGAGCTTGGGGAGCTGTTTTTT; CDR3: CAISELGELFF
J: TRBJ1-2; size: .; V: TRBV19; D: .; DNA: TGTGCCAGTAGTCCAAGACGGGGGGGTGGCTACACCTTC; CDR3: CASSPRRGGGYTF
J: TRBJ1-1; size: .; V: TRBV2; D: .; DNA: TGTGCCAGCAGTGCTTGGGGGCTGGGAGCTTTCTTT; CDR3: CASSAWGLGAFF
J: TRBJ1-2; size: few; V: TRBV27; D: .; DNA: TGTGCCAGCAGTCTTGTAGCCTCCGACAGGCTTGGCTACACCTTC; CDR3: CASSLVASDRLGYTF
J: TRBJ1-1; size: few; V: TRBV19; D: .; DNA: TGTGCCAGTAGATTACAGGGACGGACTGAAGCTTTCTTT; CDR3: CASRLQGRTEAFF
J: TRBJ1-6; size: .; V: TRBV6-6; D: .; DNA: TGTGCCAGCAGTAATGACAAGCTCAATTCACCCCTCCACTTT; CDR3: CASSNDKLNSPLHF
J: TRBJ2-7; size: medium-sized; V: TRBV30; D: .; DNA: TGTGCCTGGAATGTTGGGACCGCCACCTACGAGCAGTACTTC; CDR3: CAWNVGTATYEQYF
J: TRBJ1-1; size: .; V: TRBV30; D: TRBD1; DNA: TGTGCCTGGAGGGGACAGGGGAGGAACACTGAAGCTTTCTTT; CDR3: CAWRGQGRNTEAFF
J: TRBJ1-1; size: .; V: TRBV6-5; D: TRBD1; DNA: TGTGCCAGCAGTTACGCAGGGGGCAGGAACACTGAAGCTTTCTTT; CDR3: CASSYAGGRNTEAFF
J: TRBJ2-5; size: .; V: TRBV7-2; D: .; DNA: TGTGCCAGCAGTGTCGGGGAAGAGACCCAGTACTTC; CDR3: CASSVGEETQYF